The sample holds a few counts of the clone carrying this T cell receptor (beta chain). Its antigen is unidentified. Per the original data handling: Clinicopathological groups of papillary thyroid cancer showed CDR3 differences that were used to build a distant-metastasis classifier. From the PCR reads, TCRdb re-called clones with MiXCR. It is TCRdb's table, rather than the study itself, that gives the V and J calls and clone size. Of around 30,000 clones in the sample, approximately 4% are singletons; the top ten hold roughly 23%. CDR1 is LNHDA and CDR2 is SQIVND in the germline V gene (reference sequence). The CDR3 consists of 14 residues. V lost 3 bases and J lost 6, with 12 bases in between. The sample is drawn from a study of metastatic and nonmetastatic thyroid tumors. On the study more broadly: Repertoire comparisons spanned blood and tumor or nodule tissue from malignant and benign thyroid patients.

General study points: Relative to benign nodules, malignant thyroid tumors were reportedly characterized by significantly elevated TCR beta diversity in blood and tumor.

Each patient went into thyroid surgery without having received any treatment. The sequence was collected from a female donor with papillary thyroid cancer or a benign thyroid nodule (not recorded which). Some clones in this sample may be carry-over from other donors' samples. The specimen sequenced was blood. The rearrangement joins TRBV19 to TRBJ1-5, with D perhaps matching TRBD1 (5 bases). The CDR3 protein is CASSIRSGGQPQHF. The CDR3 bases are TGTGCCAGTAGTATCCGGTCCGGGGGTCAGCCCCAGCATTTT.